Detailed here is one T cell receptor beta chain. The data were taken from a study of blood T cell repertoires in COVID-19. Background on the study: The analysed material was cDNA or gDNA that came from T cells, B-cell-depleted T cells, or PBMCs.

Trimming pared 4 bases from V and 3 bases from J, leaving 10 bases between. Looked up from germline, CDR1 is MGHDK and CDR2 is SYGVNS. The CDR3 sequence is 14 residues long. The recovered donors of Cohort 3 showed two negative PCRs, clearance, or symptom resolution. In the source study's methods: Reference gene primer amplification gave estimated nucleated cell counts. The table came from immunoSEQ multiplex PCR; TCRdb's copy has only in-frame clones and leaves some out. That table supplies the V and J calls and clone size; D and trimming were determined from the DNA. The sample has 90,000 to 120,000 clones, roughly 85% seen once.

This clonotype was sampled from a woman aged 45-65 years who had recovered from COVID-19. The chain couples TRBV25-1 to TRBJ2-1; a weak D match, TRBD2 (5 bases). The sequencing input was PBMCs or T cells enriched from blood (not recorded which). CDR3 nucleotide sequence: TGTGCCAGCAGTGCCCTCAGCGGCTACAATGAGCAGTTCTTC. Protein sequence: CASSALSGYNEQFF.